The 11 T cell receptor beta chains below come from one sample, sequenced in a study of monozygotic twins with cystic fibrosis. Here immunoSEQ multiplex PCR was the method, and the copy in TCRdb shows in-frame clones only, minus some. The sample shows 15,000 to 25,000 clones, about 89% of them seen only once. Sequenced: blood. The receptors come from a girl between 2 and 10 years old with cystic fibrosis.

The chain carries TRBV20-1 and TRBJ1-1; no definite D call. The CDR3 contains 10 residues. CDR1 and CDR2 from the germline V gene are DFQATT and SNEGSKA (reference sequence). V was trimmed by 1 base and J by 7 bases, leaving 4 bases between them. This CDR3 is CSARVNEAFF. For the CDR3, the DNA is TGCAGTGCTAGAGTGAATGAAGCTTTCTTT.

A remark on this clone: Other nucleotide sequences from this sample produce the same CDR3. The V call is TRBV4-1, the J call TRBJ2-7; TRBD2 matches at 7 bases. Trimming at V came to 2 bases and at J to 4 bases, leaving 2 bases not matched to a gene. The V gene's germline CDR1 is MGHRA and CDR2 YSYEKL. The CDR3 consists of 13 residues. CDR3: CASSQQLAYEQYF. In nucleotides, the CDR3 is TGCGCCAGCAGCCAACAACTAGCGTACGAGCAGTACTTC.

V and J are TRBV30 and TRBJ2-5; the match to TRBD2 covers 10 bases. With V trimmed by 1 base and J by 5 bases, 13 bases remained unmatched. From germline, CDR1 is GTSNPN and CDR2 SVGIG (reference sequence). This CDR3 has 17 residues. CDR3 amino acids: CAWSGGVAGGSGETQYF. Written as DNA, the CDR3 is TGTGCCTGGAGTGGGGGGGTAGCGGGAGGATCCGGGGAGACCCAGTACTTC.

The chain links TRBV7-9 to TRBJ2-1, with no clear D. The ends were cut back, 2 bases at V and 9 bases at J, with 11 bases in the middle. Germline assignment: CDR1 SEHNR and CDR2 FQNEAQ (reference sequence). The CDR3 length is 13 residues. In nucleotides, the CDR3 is TGTGCCAGCAGCTTATCCGGACGCGGTGAGCAGTTCTTC. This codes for CASSLSGRGEQFF.

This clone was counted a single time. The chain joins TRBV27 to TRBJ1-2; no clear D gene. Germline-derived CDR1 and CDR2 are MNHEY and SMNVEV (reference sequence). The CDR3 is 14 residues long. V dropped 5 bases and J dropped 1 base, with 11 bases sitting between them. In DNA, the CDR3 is TGTGCCAGCAGTGGCGTCGGGAGTAACTATGGCTACACCTTC. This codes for CASSGVGSNYGYTF.

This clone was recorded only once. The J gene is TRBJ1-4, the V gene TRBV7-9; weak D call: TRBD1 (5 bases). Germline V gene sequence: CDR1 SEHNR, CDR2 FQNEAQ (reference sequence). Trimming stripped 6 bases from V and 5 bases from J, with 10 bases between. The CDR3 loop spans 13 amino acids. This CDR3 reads CASREEGNEKLFF. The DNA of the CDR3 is TGTGCCAGCAGAGAAGAGGGGAATGAAAAACTGTTTTTT.

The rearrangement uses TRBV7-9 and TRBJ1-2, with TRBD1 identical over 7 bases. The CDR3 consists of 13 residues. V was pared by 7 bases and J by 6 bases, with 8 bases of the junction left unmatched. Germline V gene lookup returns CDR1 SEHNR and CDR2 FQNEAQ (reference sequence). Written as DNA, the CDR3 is TGTGCCAGCACCCCGACAGGGTTAGATGGCTACACCTTC. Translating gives CASTPTGLDGYTF.

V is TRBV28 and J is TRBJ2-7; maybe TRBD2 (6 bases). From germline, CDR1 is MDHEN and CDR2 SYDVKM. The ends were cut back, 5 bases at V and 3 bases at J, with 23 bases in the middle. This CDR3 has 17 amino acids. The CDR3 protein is CASSLTGGVAGLYEQYF. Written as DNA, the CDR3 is TGTGCCAGCAGTCTAACAGGAGGGGTAGCCGGTCTCTACGAGCAGTACTTC.

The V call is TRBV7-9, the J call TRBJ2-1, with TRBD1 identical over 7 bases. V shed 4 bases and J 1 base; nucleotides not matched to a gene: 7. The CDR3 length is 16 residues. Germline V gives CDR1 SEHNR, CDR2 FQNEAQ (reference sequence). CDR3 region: CASSYRDSLSYNEQFF. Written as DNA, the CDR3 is TGTGCCAGCAGCTACCGGGACAGCTTATCCTACAATGAGCAGTTCTTC.

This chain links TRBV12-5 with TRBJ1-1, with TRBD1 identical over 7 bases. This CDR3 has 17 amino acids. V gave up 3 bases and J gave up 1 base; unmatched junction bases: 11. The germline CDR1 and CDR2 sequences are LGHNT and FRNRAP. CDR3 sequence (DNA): TGTGCTAGTGGTTTCGGGGAGGGGGCCCGAACGAACACTGAAGCTTTCTTT. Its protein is CASGFGEGARTNTEAFF.

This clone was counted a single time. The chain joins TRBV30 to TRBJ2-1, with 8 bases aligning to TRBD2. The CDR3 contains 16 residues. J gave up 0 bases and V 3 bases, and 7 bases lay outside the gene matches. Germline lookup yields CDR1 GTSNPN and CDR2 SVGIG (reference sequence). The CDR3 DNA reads TGTGCCTGGAGACCAGCGGGAGCGCTCTCCTACAATGAGCAGTTCTTC. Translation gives CAWRPAGALSYNEQFF.